This T cell receptor (beta chain) stems from a study of T cell changes during pregnancy in multiple sclerosis. Clones were sequenced by immunoSEQ multiplex PCR, and TCRdb holds only the in-frame ones, with some missing. The sample has approximately 40,000 clones, 92% seen once. Germline values: CDR1 SGHNT, CDR2 YYREEE (reference sequence). This CDR3 has 15 residues. V gave up 1 base and J gave up 2 bases, with 9 bases separating them. The origin of this receptor is a female donor with multiple sclerosis, enrolled in a pregnancy study. Here the sequenced sample was CD4+ T cells from peripheral blood mononuclear cells, taken in the third trimester of pregnancy. The genes are TRBV5-4 and TRBJ2-2; TRBD1 might be the D (6 bases). The CDR3 here is CASSLTQGNTGELFF. DNA of the CDR3: TGTGCCAGCAGCTTGACACAGGGTAACACCGGGGAGCTGTTTTTT.